The subject of this entry is one TCR beta chain. The target antigen is unknown. The record originates from a study of persistence of HIV-infected CD4 T cells. About the study: A median of about 8 years of suppressive ART preceded sampling. Two participants gave one leukapheresis sample; others gave up to roughly 180 mL blood repeatedly.

The immunoSEQ assay was version 4, run in survey mode. Measured with immunoSEQ multiplex PCR; TCRdb has only the in-frame clones, and not every one. The repertoire includes some 37,000 clones, around 83% of them detected once, and around 1% sits in the top ten. V was pared by 6 bases and J by 3 bases, with 6 bases of the junction left unmatched. Germline V lookup: CDR1 MNHEY, CDR2 SVGAGI. CDR3 length equals 15 residues. Overlapping HIV-1 Gag 15-mer peptides at approximately 0.96 ug per peptide per mL were used. CD40L-negative CD69-negative CD45RO-high memory CD4+ T cells were sorted as populations depleted of antigen-responding cells. General study findings and limits: Compared with CD3/CD28-stimulated cells, CMV- and Gag-responding cells showed lower TCRbeta richness.

This receptor was taken from an adult with HIV. The donor label of this sample is uncertain. The chain combines TRBV6-5 with TRBJ2-3; 10 bases are shared with TRBD2. The sequences come from cultured CD4+ T cells from PBMCs, collected from a patient who received antiretroviral therapy. CDR3 in amino acids: CASRASGGGTDTQYF. Here the CDR3 DNA reads TGTGCCAGCAGGGCTAGCGGGGGAGGGACAGATACGCAGTATTTT.